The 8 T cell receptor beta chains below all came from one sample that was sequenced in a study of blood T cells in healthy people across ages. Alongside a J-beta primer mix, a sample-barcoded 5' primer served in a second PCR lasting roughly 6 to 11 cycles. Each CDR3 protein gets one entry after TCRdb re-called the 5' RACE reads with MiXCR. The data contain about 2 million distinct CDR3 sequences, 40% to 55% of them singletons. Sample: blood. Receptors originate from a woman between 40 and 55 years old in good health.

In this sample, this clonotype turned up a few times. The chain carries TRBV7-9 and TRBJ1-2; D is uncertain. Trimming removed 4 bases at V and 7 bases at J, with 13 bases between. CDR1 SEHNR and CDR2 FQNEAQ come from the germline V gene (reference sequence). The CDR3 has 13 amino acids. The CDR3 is CASSYVQYSGYTF. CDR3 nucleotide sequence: TGTGCCAGCAGCTACGTGCAGTACAGTGGCTACACCTTC.

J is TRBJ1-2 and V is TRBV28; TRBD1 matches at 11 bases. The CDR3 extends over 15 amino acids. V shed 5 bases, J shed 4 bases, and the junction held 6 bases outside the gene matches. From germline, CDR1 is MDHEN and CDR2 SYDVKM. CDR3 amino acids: CASSRPGQGGYGYTF. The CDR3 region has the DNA TGTGCCAGCAGTCGACCGGGACAGGGGGGCTATGGCTACACCTTC.

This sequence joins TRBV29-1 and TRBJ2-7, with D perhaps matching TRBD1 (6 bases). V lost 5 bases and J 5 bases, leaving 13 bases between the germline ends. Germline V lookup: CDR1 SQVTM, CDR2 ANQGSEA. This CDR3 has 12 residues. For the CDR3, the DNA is TGCAGCGTTTCCAGGACAGTGGACGAGCAGTACTTC. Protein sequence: CSVSRTVDEQYF.

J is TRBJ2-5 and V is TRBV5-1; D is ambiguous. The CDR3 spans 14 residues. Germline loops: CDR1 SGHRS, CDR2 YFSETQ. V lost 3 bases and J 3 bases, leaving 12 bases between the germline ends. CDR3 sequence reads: CASSSRALKETQYF. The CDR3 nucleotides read TGCGCCAGCAGCTCCCGGGCATTGAAAGAGACCCAGTACTTC.

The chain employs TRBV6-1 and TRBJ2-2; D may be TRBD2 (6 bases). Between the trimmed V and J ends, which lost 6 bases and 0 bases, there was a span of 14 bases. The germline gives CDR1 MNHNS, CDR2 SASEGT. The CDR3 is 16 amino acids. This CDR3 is CASSRWRDSNTGELFF. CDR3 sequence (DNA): TGTGCCAGCAGCCGGTGGAGGGATTCGAACACCGGGGAGCTGTTTTTT.

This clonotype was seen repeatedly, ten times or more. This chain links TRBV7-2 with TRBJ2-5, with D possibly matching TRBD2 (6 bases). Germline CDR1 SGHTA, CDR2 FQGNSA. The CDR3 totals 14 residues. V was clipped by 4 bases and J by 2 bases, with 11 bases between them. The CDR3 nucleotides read TGTGCCAGCAGCTCAGCGGGCCGTCAAGAGACCCAGTACTTC. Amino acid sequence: CASSSAGRQETQYF.

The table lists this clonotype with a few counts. CDR3 sequence reads: CSARGQTSTDTQYF. In DNA, the CDR3 is TGCAGTGCTAGGGGACAGACTAGCACAGATACGCAGTATTTT. The V gene is TRBV20-1, the J gene TRBJ2-3, with TRBD1 identical over 7 bases. The CDR3 contains 14 residues. Germline V CDR1 and CDR2: DFQATT, SNEGSKA (reference sequence). The J segment lost 0 bases and the V segment lost 3 bases, leaving 3 bases of the junction unmatched.

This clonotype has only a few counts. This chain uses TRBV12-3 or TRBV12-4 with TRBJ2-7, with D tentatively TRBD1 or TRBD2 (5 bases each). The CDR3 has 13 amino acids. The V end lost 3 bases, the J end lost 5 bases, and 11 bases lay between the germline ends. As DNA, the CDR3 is TGTGCCAGCAGTTTTGTGGGGACCCACGAGCAGTACTTC. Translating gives CASSFVGTHEQYF.